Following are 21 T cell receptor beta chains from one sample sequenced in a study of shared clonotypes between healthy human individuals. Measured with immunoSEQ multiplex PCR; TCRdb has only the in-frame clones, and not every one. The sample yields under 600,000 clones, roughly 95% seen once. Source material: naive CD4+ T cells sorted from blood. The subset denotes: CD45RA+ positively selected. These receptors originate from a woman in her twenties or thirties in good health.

The CDR3 reads CASSKTGAQGGYTF. CDR3 DNA sequence: TGTGCCAGCAGCAAAACCGGGGCCCAAGGGGGCTACACCTTC. The rearrangement uses TRBV5-4 and TRBJ1-2, with a possible D match to TRBD1 (5 bases). CDR1 and CDR2 from the germline V gene are SGHNT and YYREEE (reference sequence). V shed 4 bases and J shed 8 bases, with 18 bases lying between them. The CDR3 contains 14 residues.

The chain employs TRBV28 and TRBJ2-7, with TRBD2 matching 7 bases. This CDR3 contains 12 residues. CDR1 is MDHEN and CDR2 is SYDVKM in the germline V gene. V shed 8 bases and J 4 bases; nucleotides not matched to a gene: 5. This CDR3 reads CASGGRGYEQYF. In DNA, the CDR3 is TGTGCCAGCGGCGGGAGAGGTTACGAGCAGTACTTC.

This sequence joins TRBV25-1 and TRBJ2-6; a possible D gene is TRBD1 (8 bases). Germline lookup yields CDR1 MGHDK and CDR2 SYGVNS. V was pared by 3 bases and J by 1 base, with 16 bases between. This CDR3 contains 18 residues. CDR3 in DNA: TGTGCCAGCAGTGATTGGTACAGGGGGGGTTCTGGGGCCAACGTCCTGACTTTC. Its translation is CASSDWYRGGSGANVLTF.

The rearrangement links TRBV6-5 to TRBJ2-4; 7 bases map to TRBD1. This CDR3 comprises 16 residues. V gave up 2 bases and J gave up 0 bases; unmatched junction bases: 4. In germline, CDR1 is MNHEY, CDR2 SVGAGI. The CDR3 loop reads CASSYRGPLAKNIQYF. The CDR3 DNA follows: TGTGCCAGCAGTTACAGGGGGCCCCTAGCCAAAAACATTCAGTACTTC.

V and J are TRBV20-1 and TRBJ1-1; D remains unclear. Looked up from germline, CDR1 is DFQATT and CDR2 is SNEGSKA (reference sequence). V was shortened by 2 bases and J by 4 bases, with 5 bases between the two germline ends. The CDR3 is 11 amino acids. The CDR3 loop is CSARFSTEAFF. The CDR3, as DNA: TGCAGTGCTAGATTTAGCACTGAAGCTTTCTTT.

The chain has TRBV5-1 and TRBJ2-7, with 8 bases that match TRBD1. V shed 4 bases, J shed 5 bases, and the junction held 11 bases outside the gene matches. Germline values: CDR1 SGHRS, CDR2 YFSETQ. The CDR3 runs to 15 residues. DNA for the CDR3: TGCGCCAGCAGCCCGTACACGGGACAGGCTAACGAGCAGTACTTC. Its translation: CASSPYTGQANEQYF.

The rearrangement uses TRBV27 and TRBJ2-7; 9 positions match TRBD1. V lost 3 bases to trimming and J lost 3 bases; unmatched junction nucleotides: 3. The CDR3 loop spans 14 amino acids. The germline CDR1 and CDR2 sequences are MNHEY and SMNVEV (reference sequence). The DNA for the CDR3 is TGTGCCAGCAGTTTCCGGGACAGGGTCTACGAGCAGTACTTC. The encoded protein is CASSFRDRVYEQYF.

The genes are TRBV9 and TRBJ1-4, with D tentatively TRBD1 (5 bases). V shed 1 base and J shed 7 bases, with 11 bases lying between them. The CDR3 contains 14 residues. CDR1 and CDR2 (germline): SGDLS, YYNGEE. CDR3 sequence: CASSVNWGGEKLFF. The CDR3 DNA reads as TGTGCCAGCAGCGTAAACTGGGGCGGTGAAAAACTGTTTTTT.

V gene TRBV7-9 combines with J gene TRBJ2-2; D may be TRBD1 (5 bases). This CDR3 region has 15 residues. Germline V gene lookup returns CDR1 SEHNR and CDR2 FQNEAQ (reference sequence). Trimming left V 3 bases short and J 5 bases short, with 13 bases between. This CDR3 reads CASSFPRVETGELFF. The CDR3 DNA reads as TGTGCCAGCAGCTTTCCCAGGGTAGAGACCGGGGAGCTGTTTTTT.

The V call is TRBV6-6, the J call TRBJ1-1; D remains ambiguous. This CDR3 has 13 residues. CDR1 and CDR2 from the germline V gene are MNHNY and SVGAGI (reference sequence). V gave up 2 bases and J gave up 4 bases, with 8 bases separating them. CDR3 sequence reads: CASSYPFGTEAFF. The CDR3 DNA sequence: TGTGCCAGCAGTTACCCGTTCGGCACTGAAGCTTTCTTT.

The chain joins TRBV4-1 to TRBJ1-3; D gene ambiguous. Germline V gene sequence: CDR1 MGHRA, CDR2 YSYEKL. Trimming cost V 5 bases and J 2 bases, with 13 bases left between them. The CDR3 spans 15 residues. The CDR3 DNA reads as TGCGCCAGCAGCATTCTGGGCGGGCCTGGAAACACCATATATTTT. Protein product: CASSILGGPGNTIYF.

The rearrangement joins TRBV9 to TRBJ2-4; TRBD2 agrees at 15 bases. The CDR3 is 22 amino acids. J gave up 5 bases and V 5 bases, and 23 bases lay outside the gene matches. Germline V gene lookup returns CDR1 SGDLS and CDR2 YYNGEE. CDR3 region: CASSRERVARRTSGGEENIQYF. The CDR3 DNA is TGTGCCAGCAGTAGGGAACGGGTTGCCAGGCGGACTAGCGGGGGGGAGGAAAACATTCAGTACTTC.

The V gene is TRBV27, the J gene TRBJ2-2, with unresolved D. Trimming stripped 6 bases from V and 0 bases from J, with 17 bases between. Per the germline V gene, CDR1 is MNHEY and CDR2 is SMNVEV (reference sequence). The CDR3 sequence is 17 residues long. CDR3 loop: CASSDMTGVANTGELFF. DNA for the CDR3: TGTGCCAGCAGCGATATGACGGGTGTCGCGAACACCGGGGAGCTGTTTTTT.

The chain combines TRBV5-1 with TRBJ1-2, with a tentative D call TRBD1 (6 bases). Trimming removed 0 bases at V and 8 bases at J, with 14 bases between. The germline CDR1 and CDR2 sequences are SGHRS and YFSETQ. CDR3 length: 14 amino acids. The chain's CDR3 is CASSLAGTSEGYTF. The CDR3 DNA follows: TGCGCCAGCAGCTTGGCCGGGACATCCGAGGGCTACACCTTC. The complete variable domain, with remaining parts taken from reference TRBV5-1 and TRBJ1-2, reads KAGVTQTPRYLIKTRGQQVTLSCSPISGHRSVSWYQQTPGQGLQFLFEYFSETQRNKGNFPGRFSGRQFSNSRSEMNVSTLELGDSALYLCASSLAGTSEGYTFGSGTRLTVV.

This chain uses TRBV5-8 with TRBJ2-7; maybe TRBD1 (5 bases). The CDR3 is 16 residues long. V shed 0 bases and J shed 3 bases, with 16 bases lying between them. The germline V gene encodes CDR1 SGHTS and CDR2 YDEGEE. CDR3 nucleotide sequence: TGTGCCAGCAGCTTGGAATCGGGCCCAGGGATCTACGAGCAGTACTTC. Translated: CASSLESGPGIYEQYF.

The CDR3 is CASGLVIGGNTGELFF. CDR3 coding DNA: TGTGCTAGTGGTTTGGTAATAGGGGGGAACACCGGGGAGCTGTTTTTT. J is TRBJ2-2 and V is TRBV12-5; a possible D gene is TRBD1 (6 bases). The germline CDR1 and CDR2 sequences are LGHNT and FRNRAP. The CDR3 sequence is 16 residues long. Deletions cut 0 bases from V and 1 base from J, with 9 bases between.

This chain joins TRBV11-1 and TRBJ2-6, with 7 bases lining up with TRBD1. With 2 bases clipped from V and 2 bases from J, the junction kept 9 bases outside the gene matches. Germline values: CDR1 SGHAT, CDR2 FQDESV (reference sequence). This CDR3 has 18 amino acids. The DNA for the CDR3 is TGTGCCAGCAGCTTAATGAGACAGGGTACAGCTGGGGCCAACGTCCTGACTTTC. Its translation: CASSLMRQGTAGANVLTF.

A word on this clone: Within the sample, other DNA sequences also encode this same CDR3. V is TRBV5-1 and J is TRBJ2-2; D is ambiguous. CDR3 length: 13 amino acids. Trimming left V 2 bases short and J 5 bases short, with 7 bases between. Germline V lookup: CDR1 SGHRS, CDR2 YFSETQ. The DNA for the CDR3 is TGCGCCAGCAGCTTTGGGGATACCGGGGAGCTGTTTTTT. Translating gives CASSFGDTGELFF.

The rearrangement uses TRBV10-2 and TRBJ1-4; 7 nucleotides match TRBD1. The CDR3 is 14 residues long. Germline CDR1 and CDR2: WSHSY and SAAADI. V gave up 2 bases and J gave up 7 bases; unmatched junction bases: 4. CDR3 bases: TGCGCCAGCAGTGAGCAGGGGGTGGGTGAAAAACTGTTTTTT. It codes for CASSEQGVGEKLFF.

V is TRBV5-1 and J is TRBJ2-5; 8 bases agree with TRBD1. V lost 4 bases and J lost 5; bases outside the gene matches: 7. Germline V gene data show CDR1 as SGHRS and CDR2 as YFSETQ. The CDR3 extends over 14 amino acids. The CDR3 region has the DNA TGCGCCAGCAGCACGACAGGGGCAGGGGAGACCCAGTACTTC. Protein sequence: CASSTTGAGETQYF.

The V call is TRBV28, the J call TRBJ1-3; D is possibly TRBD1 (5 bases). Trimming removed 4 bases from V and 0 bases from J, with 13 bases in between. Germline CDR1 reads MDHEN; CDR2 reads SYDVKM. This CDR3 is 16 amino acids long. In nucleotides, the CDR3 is TGTGCCAGCAGTTCGGACATCAGACCCTCTGGAAACACCATATATTTT. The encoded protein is CASSSDIRPSGNTIYF.